This T cell receptor (beta chain) was retrieved from a study of molecular identifiers for immune sequencing clone quantification. Trimming stripped 2 bases from V and 2 bases from J, with 20 bases between. The CDR3 has 18 residues. From germline, CDR1 is SNHLY and CDR2 FYNNEI. In TCRdb, the PCR reads were re-called with MiXCR into one record per CDR3 protein. The table shows 490,000 or so distinct CDR3 sequences, with around 21% occurring only once. Notes on the study in general: A single cell's spiked Jurkat TCR RNA was reportedly detectable among 900,000 to 1,000,000 naive cells.

Points on this clonotype: Its target is not known. A much larger clone differs by one base, so this may be a read error.

The rearrangement uses TRBV2 and TRBJ2-3, with D hard to call. The origin of this receptor is a human donor in good health. Some libraries in this study had Jurkat cell RNA spiked in. What was sequenced was naive CD8+ T cells from blood, with Jurkat cell RNA spiked in. The subset here: FACS-sorted CD8+CD4-CCR7+CD45RA+ naive T cells. Here the CDR3 reads CASSESWLSRLPTDTQYF. The CDR3 bases are TGTGCCAGCAGTGAATCATGGCTGTCCCGACTTCCCACAGATACGCAGTATTTT.